The 11 T cell receptor beta chains presented below share a single source sample, sequenced in a study of Ad26.COV2.S vaccination and SARS-CoV-2 variants. TCRdb's copy holds only in-frame clones and misses some; the assay was immunoSEQ multiplex PCR. The repertoire holds about 440,000 clones, with 87% as singletons. Treatment denoted: about 20 received Ad26.COV2.S at low or high dose, single or two shots; several received placebo; per-sample allocation not given. Sampling was performed 63 days after the first vaccine or placebo injection. The material was peripheral blood, obtained in a trial of Ad26.COV2.S vaccine versus placebo. The receptor set was obtained from a person aged 18 to 65 who received the Ad26.COV2.S COVID-19 vaccine or a placebo.

The chain employs TRBV6-4 and TRBJ2-7; a weak D match, TRBD1 (6 bases). The germline V gene encodes CDR1 MRHNA and CDR2 SNTAGT. This CDR3 region has 16 residues. Trimming took off 4 bases at V and 9 bases at J, with 25 bases between the two ends. DNA of the CDR3: TGTGCCAGCAGTGTAAAAACACAGGGAACCCCTTTATGGCAGTACTTC. Translating gives CASSVKTQGTPLWQYF.

In the case of this clone: Other DNA sequences within the sample encode an identical CDR3. The chain employs TRBV5-1 and TRBJ1-3, with D unclear. The CDR3 sequence is 14 residues long. V lost 4 bases to trimming and J lost 0 bases, with 8 bases between them. The germline V gene has CDR1 SGHRS and CDR2 YFSETQ. CDR3 protein: CASSPGDSGNTIYF. The CDR3 DNA follows: TGCGCCAGCAGCCCGGGAGACTCTGGAAACACCATATATTTT.

CDR3 sequence: CASSVGAPGLGAGSNTEAFF. CDR3 in DNA: TGTGCCAGCAGTGTCGGAGCTCCAGGGTTGGGCGCGGGTTCGAACACTGAAGCTTTCTTT. The chain recombines TRBV2 with TRBJ1-1, with D tentatively TRBD1 (5 bases). This CDR3 is built from 20 residues. With 4 bases removed from V and 1 base from J, the gap between germline ends came to 28 bases. Germline-derived CDR1 and CDR2 are SNHLY and FYNNEI. The variable domain in full, with the rest retrieved from reference TRBV2 and TRBJ1-1, is EPEVTQTPSHQVTQMGQEVILRCVPISNHLYFYWYRQILGQKVEFLVSFYNNEISEKSEIFDDQFSVERPDGSNFTLKIRSTKLEDSAMYFCASSVGAPGLGAGSNTEAFFGQGTRLTVV.

This chain connects TRBV19 to TRBJ2-1; TRBD2 matches 7 bases. CDR3 length: 16 amino acids. Trimming took 5 bases from V and 5 from J; bases not matched to a gene: 12. Per germline, CDR1 LNHDA and CDR2 SQIVND (reference sequence). The chain's CDR3 is CASSASRGTLDNEQFF. As DNA, the CDR3 is TGTGCCAGTAGTGCCTCGCGGGGGACGCTAGACAATGAGCAGTTCTTC.

The V gene is TRBV24-1, the J gene TRBJ2-1; unclear D gene. The CDR3 covers 15 residues. Looked up from germline, CDR1 is KGHDR and CDR2 is SFDVKD. Trimming cost V 1 base and J 2 bases, with 8 bases left between them. This chain's CDR3 is CATSDFQGAYNEQFF. CDR3 DNA sequence: TGTGCCACCAGTGATTTCCAAGGAGCCTACAATGAGCAGTTCTTC.

This clone was picked up one time. The chain uses TRBV5-6 and TRBJ1-6, with D possibly being TRBD1 (5 bases). The CDR3 length is 17 residues. The V and J ends lost 3 bases and 0 bases respectively, with 13 bases between them. CDR1 is SGHDT, CDR2 YYEEEE, per germline. This CDR3 reads CASSWSGASSYNSPLHF. The CDR3 coding sequence is TGTGCCAGCAGCTGGTCCGGGGCTAGCTCCTATAATTCACCCCTCCACTTT.

This clone was counted only a few times. The genes are TRBV6-6 and TRBJ2-7; a possible D gene is TRBD2 (5 bases). The CDR3 is made up of 11 amino acids. The ends were cut back, 5 bases at V and 7 bases at J, with 9 bases in the middle. Germline V gene data show CDR1 as MNHNY and CDR2 as SVGAGI (reference sequence). In DNA form, the CDR3 reads TGTGCCAGCAGTCCCCGACTAGAGCAGTACTTC. Translating it yields CASSPRLEQYF.

V and J are TRBV19 and TRBJ1-1; weak D call: TRBD1 (5 bases). Germline lookup yields CDR1 LNHDA and CDR2 SQIVND (reference sequence). This CDR3 has 18 residues. V lost 1 base, J lost 3 bases, and 21 bases lay in between. The DNA for the CDR3 is TGTGCCAGTAGTATAGGGCCCACAGGCGTACTCATATACACTGAAGCTTTCTTT. It codes for CASSIGPTGVLIYTEAFF.

The J gene is TRBJ2-5, the V gene TRBV7-9; D may match TRBD1 or TRBD2 (5 bases each). CDR3 length: 15 amino acids. Germline V lookup: CDR1 SEHNR, CDR2 FQNEAQ (reference sequence). Trimming took 1 base from V and 5 from J, leaving 14 bases between them. CDR3 in DNA: TGTGCCAGCAGCTTAGGAACAGGCGAGGGGGAGACCCAGTACTTC. Translated: CASSLGTGEGETQYF.

Concerning this clone itself: Additional DNA sequences in this sample encode the identical CDR3. This chain connects TRBV12-3 or TRBV12-4 to TRBJ1-5; unclear D gene. Trimming stripped 1 base from V and 1 base from J, with 2 bases between. The CDR3 runs to 13 residues. CDR3 residues: CASSLGSNQPQHF. CDR3 coding DNA: TGTGCCAGCAGTTTAGGGAGCAATCAGCCCCAGCATTTT.

This clone is a singleton in its sample. The chain carries TRBV5-6 and TRBJ2-5; D gene uncertain. The V end was cut by 0 bases, the J end by 4 bases, with 10 bases between. Germline V gene lookup returns CDR1 SGHDT and CDR2 YYEEEE. The CDR3 sequence is 14 residues long. CDR3 nucleotides: TGTGCCAGCAGCTTGGTTGGCGTCCGAGAGACCCAGTACTTC. Residues: CASSLVGVRETQYF.